The 19 T cell receptor beta chains below all came from one sample that was sequenced in a study of blood T cell repertoires in COVID-19. The repertoire was sequenced with immunoSEQ multiplex PCR; TCRdb's copy has only in-frame clones and lacks some. Among about 260,000 clones listed, about 89% were seen once. What was sequenced was peripheral blood. These receptors all stem from a woman aged 40-49 years who had recovered from COVID-19.

J is TRBJ2-2 and V is TRBV24-1; 9 bases are a match to TRBD1. The CDR3 covers 18 residues. The junction had 8 bases not matched to a gene; V was cut back by 4 bases and J by 0 bases. Looked up from germline, CDR1 is KGHDR and CDR2 is SFDVKD. The CDR3: CATSENRGRPANTGELFF. The CDR3 DNA sequence: TGTGCCACCAGTGAAAACAGGGGGCGCCCCGCGAACACCGGGGAGCTGTTTTTT.

The chain is built from TRBV3-1 (or the pseudogene TRBV3-2) and TRBJ1-5; 9 bases agree with TRBD1. Looked up from germline, CDR1 is LGHDT and CDR2 is YNNKEL (reference sequence). V shed 3 bases and J 5 bases; nucleotides not matched to a gene: 5. The CDR3 length is 15 residues. CDR3 in amino acids: CASSQAGTGYQPQHF. Here the CDR3 DNA reads TGTGCCAGCAGCCAGGCCGGGACAGGGTATCAGCCCCAGCATTTT.

The chain is built from TRBV5-8 and TRBJ2-1; possibly TRBD1 for D (5 bases). The CDR3 loop spans 13 amino acids. V lost 7 bases and J 6 bases, leaving 14 bases between the germline ends. Per the germline V gene, CDR1 is SGHTS and CDR2 is YDEGEE. CDR3 sequence: CASGRQLFNEQFF. The CDR3 nucleotides read TGTGCCAGCGGACGACAGCTTTTCAATGAGCAGTTCTTC.

CDR3 sequence (DNA): TGTGCCAGCTCACCTCTTGCGGGGAGGGGAAGTAGCACAGATACGCAGTATTTT. It is translated as CASSPLAGRGSSTDTQYF. The chain is built from TRBV18 and TRBJ2-3; 7 nucleotides line up with TRBD2. Losses at the gene ends were 3 bases for V and 0 bases for J; bases not matched to a gene: 12. This CDR3 comprises 18 residues. Germline loops: CDR1 KGHSH, CDR2 LQKENI. The entire variable domain, with the rest obtained from reference TRBV18 and TRBJ2-3, is as follows: NAGVMQNPRHLVRRRGQEARLRCSPMKGHSHVYWYRQLPEEGLKFMVYLQKENIIDESGMPKERFSAEFPKEGPSILRIQQVVRGDSAAYFCASSPLAGRGSSTDTQYFGPGTRLTVL.

The rearrangement links TRBV19 to TRBJ2-1, with TRBD1 matching over 9 bases. There are 16 residues in the CDR3. Germline V gene sequence: CDR1 LNHDA, CDR2 SQIVND (reference sequence). V shed 7 bases and J 5 bases; nucleotides not matched to a gene: 12. The CDR3 DNA reads TGTGCCAGTACTCAATCACCGGGACAGGGCGACAATGAGCAGTTCTTC. Its translation: CASTQSPGQGDNEQFF.

J is TRBJ2-2 and V is TRBV29-1, with no clear D. The CDR3 covers 14 residues. Germline V gene lookup returns CDR1 SQVTM and CDR2 ANQGSEA. With 2 bases removed from V and 2 bases from J, the gap between germline ends came to 9 bases. CDR3 residues: CSVETDVNTGELFF. The DNA of the CDR3 is TGCAGCGTTGAAACAGACGTAAACACCGGGGAGCTGTTTTTT.

This sequence joins TRBV18 and TRBJ1-1; no definite D call. CDR1 KGHSH and CDR2 LQKENI come from the germline V gene. The ends were cut back, 6 bases at V and 5 bases at J, with 10 bases in the middle. The CDR3 is 12 amino acids. The CDR3 DNA reads TGTGCCAGCTCCCCGCGGGAGACTGAAGCTTTCTTT. Encoded protein: CASSPRETEAFF.

The DNA of the CDR3 is TGTGCCAACCAGGGGCATACTGAAGCTTTCTTT. Its protein product is CANQGHTEAFF. This chain connects TRBV6-5 to TRBJ1-1, with D perhaps matching TRBD1 (6 bases). The germline V gene encodes CDR1 MNHEY and CDR2 SVGAGI. V was shortened by 10 bases and J by 5 bases, with 11 bases between the two germline ends. The CDR3 has 11 amino acids.

The CDR3 coding sequence is TGTGCCAGCAGCTTTCGGCTAGGGCAGTTCTTC. It codes for CASSFRLGQFF. The chain links TRBV11-2 to TRBJ2-1; D not certain. Germline V gene data show CDR1 as SGHAT and CDR2 as FQNNGV. Trimming pared 3 bases from V and 12 bases from J, leaving 9 bases between. The CDR3 has 11 residues.

This chain links TRBV6-5 with TRBJ1-2; D is perhaps TRBD1 (5 bases). V gave up 0 bases and J gave up 0 bases, with 11 bases separating them. Germline lookup yields CDR1 MNHEY and CDR2 SVGAGI. The CDR3 extends over 16 amino acids. CDR3 sequence (DNA): TGTGCCAGCAGTTACTCTGACAGAGCATCTAACTATGGCTACACCTTC. Translated, it gives CASSYSDRASNYGYTF.

V usage is TRBV5-4 and J usage is TRBJ1-1; D may be TRBD1 (5 bases). With 4 bases removed from V and 4 bases from J, the gap between germline ends came to 14 bases. The CDR3 is 14 residues long. Germline V gene lookup returns CDR1 SGHNT and CDR2 YYREEE (reference sequence). The CDR3 spells CASSPRGIGTEAFF. The CDR3 DNA is TGTGCCAGCAGCCCCCGGGGGATCGGCACTGAAGCTTTCTTT.

V usage is TRBV12-5 and J usage is TRBJ1-2; D unclear. Germline V lookup: CDR1 LGHNT, CDR2 FRNRAP. The length of the CDR3 is 12 residues. V was pared by 5 bases and J by 4 bases, with 8 bases between. CDR3 DNA sequence: TGTGCTAGTGGTGACTGCCCCTATGGCTACACCTTC. Translation gives CASGDCPYGYTF. The full variable domain, rest sourced from reference TRBV12-5 and TRBJ1-2, is DARVTQTPRHKVTEMGQEVTMRCQPILGHNTVFWYRQTMMQGLELLAYFRNRAPLDDSGMPKDRFSAEMPDATLATLKIQPSEPRDSAVYFCASGDCPYGYTFGSGTRLTVV.

The rearrangement uses TRBV5-1 and TRBJ2-5, with D tentatively TRBD1 (6 bases). The V gene's germline CDR1 is SGHRS and CDR2 YFSETQ. This CDR3 has 13 amino acids. V was trimmed by 4 bases and J by 3 bases, leaving 10 bases between them. DNA for the CDR3: TGCGCCAGCAGCCTGGGACATGAAGAGACCCAGTACTTC. Amino acid sequence: CASSLGHEETQYF.

The V call is TRBV7-9, the J call TRBJ1-1, with 9 bases lining up with TRBD1. V lost 10 bases, J lost 1 base, and 16 bases stayed unmatched. Germline V lookup: CDR1 SEHNR, CDR2 FQNEAQ (reference sequence). The CDR3 length is 17 residues. CDR3 DNA: TGTGCCACTCCACTCGCTGTACAGGGGGCGCGGAACACTGAAGCTTTCTTT. This encodes CATPLAVQGARNTEAFF.

The rearrangement links TRBV19 to TRBJ2-1, with a tentative D call TRBD1 (6 bases). The CDR3 sequence is 16 residues long. Per the germline V gene, CDR1 is LNHDA and CDR2 is SQIVND (reference sequence). V was trimmed by 1 base and J by 4 bases, leaving 14 bases between them. Here the CDR3 reads CASSIVSSTGYNEQFF. The CDR3 DNA reads as TGTGCCAGTAGTATAGTATCGTCGACAGGATACAATGAGCAGTTCTTC. Variable domain in full (rest from reference TRBV19 and TRBJ2-1): DGGITQSPKYLFRKEGQNVTLSCEQNLNHDAMYWYRQDPGQGLRLIYYSQIVNDFQKGDIAEGYSVSREKKESFPLTVTSAQKNPTAFYLCASSIVSSTGYNEQFFGPGTRLTVL.

Many counts were recorded for this clone. The rearrangement joins TRBV5-1 to TRBJ1-1; 12 nucleotides align to TRBD1. The CDR3 totals 22 residues. V was pared by 7 bases and J by 0 bases, with 25 bases of the junction left unmatched. Germline V gene lookup returns CDR1 SGHRS and CDR2 YFSETQ. CDR3 amino acids: CASAGGRRDRGRTGIMNTEAFF. The CDR3 DNA sequence: TGCGCCAGCGCCGGGGGCAGGCGGGACAGGGGGCGAACTGGTATAATGAACACTGAAGCTTTCTTT.

J is TRBJ1-1 and V is TRBV19, with D maybe TRBD1 (5 bases). The germline V and J ends were trimmed by 10 bases and 5 bases, with 20 bases remaining between them. Per the germline V gene, CDR1 is LNHDA and CDR2 is SQIVND (reference sequence). CDR3 length: 14 amino acids. As DNA, the CDR3 is TGTGCCACCTACGACAGACGAGTCAGGACTGAAGCTTTCTTT. Translation: CATYDRRVRTEAFF.

A single count supports this clone. The chain has TRBV11-2 and TRBJ1-1, with 9 bases aligning to TRBD1. The CDR3 has 15 residues. The J segment lost 3 bases and the V segment lost 4 bases, leaving 6 bases of the junction unmatched. Germline V gene lookup returns CDR1 SGHAT and CDR2 FQNNGV. CDR3 sequence: CASSYWRDRDTEAFF. The CDR3 coding sequence is TGTGCCAGCAGCTACTGGAGGGACAGGGACACTGAAGCTTTCTTT.

The chain has TRBV9 and TRBJ1-6; D call uncertain. CDR3 length: 16 amino acids. Germline CDR1 and CDR2: SGDLS and YYNGEE. V was trimmed by 3 bases and J by 0 bases, leaving 10 bases between them. CDR3 sequence (DNA): TGTGCCAGCAGCGCACACGGGAGCTCCTATAATTCACCCCTCCACTTT. The encoded protein is CASSAHGSSYNSPLHF.